These 10 T cell receptor beta chains originate from one sample sequenced in a study of T-cell reconstitution after alpha-beta-depleted transplantation in children. Using unique molecular identifiers, the investigators prepared the TCRbeta library. TCRdb recomputed calls from the PCR reads with MiXCR, one row per CDR3 protein. The sample comprises about 580,000 distinct CDR3 sequences, roughly 30% of which are singletons, and under 45% rests with the top ten. This specimen was PBMCs, taken before TCRalphabeta/CD19-depleted stem cell transplant. The source is a boy younger than two with Wiskott-Aldrich syndrome, due to receive a stem cell transplant.

A few counts support this clonotype. The chain recombines TRBV5-1 with TRBJ2-2, with TRBD2 matching 7 bases. V gave up 0 bases and J gave up 7 bases; unmatched junction bases: 9. This CDR3 is built from 16 residues. Germline lookup yields CDR1 SGHRS and CDR2 YFSETQ. This CDR3 reads CASSLELGTKIGELFF. The CDR3 nucleotides are TGCGCCAGCAGCTTGGAGCTTGGGACTAAAATCGGGGAGCTGTTTTTT.

This clonotype was counted between two and nine times. The rearrangement joins TRBV5-1 to TRBJ2-7, with 8 bases matching TRBD1. V lost 4 bases and J lost 1; bases outside the gene matches: 7. The CDR3 totals 15 residues. CDR1 is SGHRS and CDR2 is YFSETQ in the germline V gene. The CDR3 spells CASSIDGTGSYEQYF. CDR3 in DNA: TGCGCCAGCAGCATAGACGGGACAGGTTCCTACGAGCAGTACTTC.

J is TRBJ2-1 and V is TRBV5-1, with 12 bases identical to TRBD2. CDR1 SGHRS and CDR2 YFSETQ come from the germline V gene. V gave up 4 bases and J gave up 7 bases; unmatched junction bases: 6. The CDR3 has 15 residues. CDR3 amino acids: CASSIGLAGQNEQFF. Here the CDR3 DNA reads TGCGCCAGCAGCATCGGACTAGCGGGGCAAAATGAGCAGTTCTTC.

This clonotype was seen a handful of times. The V call is TRBV10-3, the J call TRBJ2-2, with 9 nucleotides matching TRBD2. The germline V gene has CDR1 ENHRY and CDR2 SYGVKD. With 3 bases clipped from V and 7 bases from J, the junction kept 3 bases outside the gene matches. The CDR3 spans 14 residues. The CDR3 region has the DNA TGTGCCATCAGTGAAAGGACTAGCGACGGGGAGCTGTTTTTT. Its translation: CAISERTSDGELFF.

The gene calls are TRBV5-1 and TRBJ2-1; unclear D gene. CDR1 and CDR2 from the germline V gene are SGHRS and YFSETQ. Trimming shortened V by 7 bases and J by 3 bases, and 11 bases separated the two germline ends. The CDR3 totals 13 residues. CDR3 nucleotides: TGCGCCAGCCTTCCGGGCCACTACAATGAGCAGTTCTTC. Its translation is CASLPGHYNEQFF.

This clonotype was detected only a few times. J is TRBJ1-1 and V is TRBV20-1; TRBD1 matches 8 bases. Trimming took 4 bases from V and 5 from J; bases not matched to a gene: 6. Germline CDR1 reads DFQATT; CDR2 reads SNEGSKA (reference sequence). The CDR3 spans 13 residues. The CDR3 is CSAIGQGRTEAFF. As DNA, the CDR3 is TGCAGTGCTATTGGACAGGGCAGAACTGAAGCTTTCTTT.

The chain employs TRBV15 and TRBJ2-5; D is ambiguous. CDR1 LNHNV and CDR2 YYDKDF come from the germline V gene (reference sequence). CDR3 length equals 12 residues. V was cut by 1 base and J by 5 bases, with 5 bases left in between. CDR3 sequence reads: CATSRAMETQYF. CDR3 DNA: TGTGCCACCAGCAGAGCAATGGAGACCCAGTACTTC.

The rearrangement uses TRBV5-1 and TRBJ2-1, with 9 positions matching TRBD1. Germline V gene sequence: CDR1 SGHRS, CDR2 YFSETQ. V was pared by 5 bases and J by 6 bases, with 12 bases of the junction left unmatched. The CDR3 has 16 amino acids. The CDR3 here is CASSHYRGLARNEQFF. CDR3 nucleotides: TGCGCCAGCAGTCACTACAGGGGGCTGGCACGCAATGAGCAGTTCTTC.

The sample holds a few counts of this clonotype. The rearrangement uses TRBV29-1 and TRBJ2-1, with 15 bases aligning to TRBD2. V shed 1 base and J 6 bases; nucleotides not matched to a gene: 4. The CDR3 spans 16 residues. Germline V gene sequence: CDR1 SQVTM, CDR2 ANQGSEA. DNA for the CDR3: TGCAGCGTTGAAGGAGGGACTAGCGGGAGGATCAATGAGCAGTTCTTC. This encodes CSVEGGTSGRINEQFF.

Notes on this clonotype: A read error may account for a junction end that differs from germline. The V and J genes are TRBV7-8 and TRBJ2-1; 8 positions agree with TRBD1. This CDR3 region has 18 residues. Germline CDR1 and CDR2: SGHVS and FQNEAQ. DNA of the CDR3: TGTGCCAGCAGCCCCGCAGGGGGCGGGGTCCCGGGGTACAATGACCAGTTCTTC. Its translation is CASSPAGGGVPGYNDQFF.